The following is a T cell receptor beta chain sequence with its context. Its binding antigen is unknown. Base qualities are not recorded, but no much larger clone differs from it by a single base. This sample was included in a study of shared clonotypes between healthy human individuals (dated by TCRdb to the early 2020s). Describing the broader study: The cohort included three men and a couple of women between 18 and 49 years of age. Per donor, leukapheresis produced somewhere between about 0.85 and 10 billion PBMCs. Different laboratories and diverse techniques were used to prepare libraries and sequence TCR repertoires, to increase sequencing depth and limit assay-specific biases. To estimate repertoire size and how much clonotype sharing occurs between individuals, the study deeply sequenced the blood TCR repertoires of several healthy adults. Broad study findings and their caveats: Sampling was limited to blood, and TCR repertoires in tissue likely differ from TCR repertoires in blood. Because the study included a small number of donors, the genetic and exposure-history diversity represented was limited. Pairwise subsampling led to the expectation that sequencing depth would affect the degree of clonotype sharing among donors.

The germline V gene provides CDR1 SGHDT and CDR2 YYEEEE. From cysteine to phenylalanine, the CDR3 is 14 amino acids long. Only the CDR3 DNA is retained, 42 bases long and in frame from the first base. Healthy HIV-negative adults with no recently reported acute infections or vaccinations were included as donors. Every donor was a Caucasian adult residing in Nashville, Tennessee, USA. For unsorted samples, 100 million or so PBMCs were counted, and genomic DNA was extracted using the QIAamp DNA Blood Mini kit. Blood was collected by leukapheresis, and PBMCs were isolated by Ficoll-Histopaque density gradient centrifugation and then cryopreserved in liquid nitrogen vapor phase. Using the deep immunoSEQ assay, TCR CDR3 regions were amplified from genomic DNA by multiplex PCR. Extracted genomic DNA from each cell subset was spread evenly across all wells of several immunoSEQ 96-well plates, with each plate serving as a replicate. For unsorted PBMC, approximately 300 ng of genomic DNA, equivalent to 25,000 to 35,000 T cell genomes, went into each replicate PCR. Unsorted PBMC genomic DNA was sequenced across ten immunoSEQ deep assay plates. Purified libraries were measured with a Qubit 3.0 fluorometer, size-checked on a Bioanalyzer 2100, and measured again with the KAPA Library Quantification kit. Each immunoSEQ 96-well plate was sequenced on its own single-read 150-cycle Illumina NextSeq 550 flow cell. In the source study's methods: Because the immunoSEQ output held only junctional sequences and lacked quality scores, the filtering could not match the filtering applied to full-length reads. Sequences were annotated with PyIR, a Python wrapper for IgBLAST v1.9, using IMGT germline references to assign V/J genes and CDR3. Reads were removed for weak V/J assignments (E-value above 1e-6), missing CDR3, stop codons, out-of-frame junctions, or ambiguous translated residues. V3J clonotypes were defined by identical inferred V gene, J gene, and CDR3 amino acid sequence. Percentage overlap between repertoires was computed as shared unique clonotypes divided by the size of the smaller repertoire. Three approaches were used to assess repertoire richness: RTK rarefaction, the Chao1 estimator, and Recon v2.1 estimates of unobserved clonotypes. The source is immuneACCESS, and TCRdb retained only in-frame sequences with V and J called. Part of the clones is not carried over; for the studies checked, unresolved V genes explain less than half of this, and the remainder is unexplained. That table gives V, J and clone size, and the DNA gave D and trimming. The sample contains hundreds of thousands of clones, about 82% of them found a single time. Of the sample, 10% to 15% is held by the ten largest clones.

The TCR was taken from a woman between 40 and 55 years old in good health. Some clones in this sample may be carry-over from other donors' samples. Material: PBMCs. The V gene is TRBV5-6 and the J gene is TRBJ2-5; TRBD1 is possibly the D segment (5 matching bases). The J call is uncertain, as TRBJ2-7 better fits the DNA end. The nucleotides read TGTGCCAGCACGCTCACAGGAGATGGCTACGAGCAGTACTTC. The encoded protein is CASTLTGDGYEQYF.